This TCR beta chain appears in the sequencing data of a study of T cell responses to AZD1222 COVID-19 vaccine. Whole-study results and caveats: Donors were mostly white British, more females; clonal diversity possibly underestimated. Regions 160-218 and 743-854 held dominance among vaccine-associated CD4 TCRs, which spanned spike. Repertoire sampling occurred only after the peak T cell response.

As regards this clone: Its antigen is unidentified.

Here immunoSEQ multiplex PCR was the method, and the copy in TCRdb shows in-frame clones only, minus some. The table records about 130,000 clones, roughly 84% of them present only once. The CDR3 totals 16 residues. V gave up 1 base and J gave up 4 bases; unmatched junction bases: 4. CDR1 LGHDT and CDR2 YNNKEL come from the germline V gene (reference sequence). This TCR was sampled from an adult in good health. Sequenced here: peripheral blood, sampled on day 0 of AZD1222 vaccination. V gene TRBV3-1 (or the pseudogene TRBV3-2) combines with J gene TRBJ2-5; 12 bases align to TRBD2. The chain's CDR3 is CASSQGLAGATETQYF. The CDR3 DNA sequence: TGTGCCAGCAGCCAAGGACTAGCGGGGGCAACAGAGACCCAGTACTTC.